This entry is about one T cell receptor (beta chain). The data belong to a study of blood T cell repertoires in COVID-19. Turning to the study itself: Spain, Italy and the United States supplied samples that represented acute and convalescent COVID-19. The cDNA or gDNA used as material had been derived from T cells, B-cell-depleted T cells, or PBMCs.

Seattle patients were enrolled while actively infected and followed longitudinally. Per the authors' pipeline: Reference gene primer amplification gave nucleated cell count estimates. Libraries were prepared by immunoSEQ multiplex PCR; TCRdb keeps only in-frame clonotypes and omits some of them. From that table come the V and J calls and clone size; the DNA was used to work out D and trimming. The sample carries over 250,000 clones, 70% to 90% recorded once. The TCR originated in a woman aged 50 to 65 with COVID-19, enrolled during active disease. The sequenced sample consisted of peripheral blood.

CDR3 sequence: CASSPGQGTDTQYF. For the CDR3, the DNA is TGTGCCAGCTCACCCGGACAGGGCACAGATACGCAGTATTTT. The V gene is TRBV18, the J gene TRBJ2-3, with 7 positions matching TRBD1. The CDR3 sequence is 14 residues long. The J segment lost 1 base and the V segment lost 3 bases, leaving 1 base of the junction unmatched. The germline gives CDR1 KGHSH, CDR2 LQKENI.